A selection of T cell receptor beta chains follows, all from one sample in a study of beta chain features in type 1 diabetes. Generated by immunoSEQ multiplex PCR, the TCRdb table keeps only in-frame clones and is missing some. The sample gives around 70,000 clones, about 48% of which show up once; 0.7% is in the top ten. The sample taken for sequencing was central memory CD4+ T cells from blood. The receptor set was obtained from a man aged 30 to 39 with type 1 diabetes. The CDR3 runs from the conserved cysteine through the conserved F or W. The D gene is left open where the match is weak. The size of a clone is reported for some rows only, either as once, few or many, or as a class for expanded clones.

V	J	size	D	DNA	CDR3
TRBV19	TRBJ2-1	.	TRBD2	TGTGCCAGTAGTCCTCGACCCGGGACTAGCGGGAGACCCCATGAGCAGTTCTTC	CASSPRPGTSGRPHEQFF
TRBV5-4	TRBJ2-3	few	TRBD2	TGTGCCAGCAGCCCGGGAGGCCCTAAGGGAGATACGCAGTATTTT	CASSPGGPKGDTQYF
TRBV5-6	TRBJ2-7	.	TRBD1	TGTGCCAGCAGCCAAACAGGGGACCCCTACGAGCAGTACTTC	CASSQTGDPYEQYF
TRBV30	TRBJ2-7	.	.	TGTGCCTGGAACCGAGGGCCGGACGAGCAGTACTTC	CAWNRGPDEQYF
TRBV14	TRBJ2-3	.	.	TGTGCCAGCAGCCTTTACACAGATACGCAGTATTTT	CASSLYTDTQYF
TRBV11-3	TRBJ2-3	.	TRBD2	TGTGCCAGCAGCACCTCCGGGACTAGCTCCACAGATACGCAGTATTTT	CASSTSGTSSTDTQYF
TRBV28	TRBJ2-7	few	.	TGTGCCAGCAGTTCCGGCGGGTCCTACGAGCAGTACTTC	CASSSGGSYEQYF
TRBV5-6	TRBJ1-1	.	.	TGTGCCAGCAGCTTGGCTGGGGGGGTCTTTTCTGAAGCTTTCTTT	CASSLAGGVFSEAFF
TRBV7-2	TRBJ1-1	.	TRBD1	TGTGCCAGCAGCCCACAGGGGGTGGAAGAAGCTTTCTTT	CASSPQGVEEAFF
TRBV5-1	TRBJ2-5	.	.	TGCGCCAGCAGCTTGCTCGGAGTGGCTGAGACCCAGTACTTC	CASSLLGVAETQYF
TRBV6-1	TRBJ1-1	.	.	TGTGCCAGCAAGGCAGGGGCCTCTATTGAAGCTTTCTTT	CASKAGASIEAFF
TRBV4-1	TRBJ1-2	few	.	TGCGCCAGCAGCCAAGCCCACTGGGGGGAGGGCTATGGCTACACCTTC	CASSQAHWGEGYGYTF
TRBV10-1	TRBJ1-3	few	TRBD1	TGCGCCTCAACGCGGGACAGGCGCCCTGGAAACACCATATATTTT	CASTRDRRPGNTIYF
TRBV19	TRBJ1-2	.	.	TGTGCCAGTAGTTCAGGCGGGGGCTATGGCTACACCTTC	CASSSGGGYGYTF
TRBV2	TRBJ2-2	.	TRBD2	TGTGCCGGAAGGACTAGGGGCACCGGGGAGCTGTTTTTT	CAGRTRGTGELFF
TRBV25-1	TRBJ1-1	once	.	TGTGCCAGCAGTGGTTCCAGGGACATGAACACTGAAGCTTTCTTT	CASSGSRDMNTEAFF
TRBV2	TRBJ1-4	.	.	TGTGCCAGCAGTGCTATAGCCTCTAATGAAAAACTGTTTTTT	CASSAIASNEKLFF
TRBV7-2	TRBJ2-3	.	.	TGTGCCAGCAGTTACCAGGGATATACGCAGTATTTT	CASSYQGYTQYF
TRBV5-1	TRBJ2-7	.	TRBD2	TGCGCCAGCAGCTTGGCCTCGGCTAGCGGGAGCTACGAGCAGTACTTC	CASSLASASGSYEQYF
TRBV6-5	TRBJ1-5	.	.	TGTGCCAGCAGTCCATCCCAGAGGGCGAATCAGCCCCAGCATTTT	CASSPSQRANQPQHF